The 24 T cell receptor beta chains below come from one sample, sequenced in a study of T cell responses to AZD1222 COVID-19 vaccine. The data were produced by immunoSEQ multiplex PCR, yet TCRdb's version contains in-frame clones alone and is incomplete. The sample has under 200,000 clones, around nine tenths seen once. The input for sequencing was peripheral blood, taken 28 days after the second AZD1222 dose. The receptors were gathered from an adult who received the AZD1222 COVID-19 vaccine.

The V and J genes are TRBV6-1 and TRBJ2-5; the match to TRBD2 covers 13 bases. The CDR3 covers 18 residues. V shed 2 bases and J 1 base; nucleotides not matched to a gene: 7. CDR1 is MNHNS, CDR2 SASEGT, per germline. DNA of the CDR3: TGTGCCAGCAGTGAATGGTGGGGACTAGCGGGGCTCCAAGAGACCCAGTACTTC. Its protein product is CASSEWWGLAGLQETQYF.

This clone was picked up a small number of times. The chain couples TRBV6-5 to TRBJ2-7; 11 bases line up with TRBD2. The CDR3 length is 14 residues. V lost 5 bases, J lost 3 bases, and 3 bases stayed unmatched. The germline V gene has CDR1 MNHEY and CDR2 SVGAGI. The CDR3 region is CASSPGTSGYEQYF. Written as DNA, the CDR3 is TGTGCCAGCAGTCCCGGGACTAGCGGCTACGAGCAGTACTTC.

The chain combines TRBV6-5 with TRBJ1-1; the D is unclear. The length of the CDR3 is 14 residues. Between the trimmed V and J ends, which lost 6 bases and 0 bases, there was a span of 11 bases. Germline V CDR1 and CDR2: MNHEY, SVGAGI. The CDR3 coding sequence is TGTGCCAGCAGCCGAACTAGAGTGAACACTGAAGCTTTCTTT. It encodes CASSRTRVNTEAFF.

The chain uses TRBV27 and TRBJ1-1, with D tentatively TRBD1 (6 bases). Deletions cut 11 bases from V and 0 bases from J, with 22 bases between. The CDR3 length is 16 residues. CDR1 is MNHEY and CDR2 is SMNVEV in the germline V gene (reference sequence). The CDR3 DNA sequence: TGTGCCTCGGGCAGACCGGGACACTACCTGAACACTGAAGCTTTCTTT. Protein: CASGRPGHYLNTEAFF.

V is TRBV6-5 and J is TRBJ1-6; possibly TRBD1 for D (5 bases). With 10 bases removed from V and 2 bases from J, the gap between germline ends came to 12 bases. Per germline, CDR1 MNHEY and CDR2 SVGAGI. This CDR3 has 14 residues. CDR3 coding DNA: TGTGCCATCGGTCAGGGCCCCTATAATTCACCCCTCCACTTT. Amino acid sequence: CAIGQGPYNSPLHF.

The rearrangement links TRBV7-9 to TRBJ1-4, with no clear D. The ends were cut back, 1 base at V and 0 bases at J, with 9 bases in the middle. The CDR3 runs 16 residues. Germline V gene data show CDR1 as SEHNR and CDR2 as FQNEAQ (reference sequence). The CDR3 here is CASSLEPQATNEKLFF. CDR3 sequence (DNA): TGTGCCAGCAGCTTAGAACCGCAGGCAACTAATGAAAAACTGTTTTTT. The full variable domain, with the rest looked up from reference TRBV7-9 and TRBJ1-4, is DTGVSQNPRHKITKRGQNVTFRCDPISEHNRLYWYRQTLGQGPEFLTYFQNEAQLEKSRLLSDRFSAERPKGSFSTLEIQRTEQGDSAMYLCASSLEPQATNEKLFFGSGTQLSVL.

The sample holds one count of this clone. This chain uses TRBV29-1 with TRBJ1-2, with 7 bases aligning to TRBD1. Germline-derived CDR1 and CDR2 are SQVTM and ANQGSEA. J was trimmed by 7 bases and V by 6 bases; bases with no gene match: 5. The CDR3 spans 11 residues. The CDR3 sequence: CSVSGGPGYTF. The CDR3 bases are TGCAGCGTGTCAGGGGGGCCTGGCTACACCTTC.

The V gene is TRBV5-1, the J gene TRBJ2-4; TRBD1 agrees at 7 bases. In germline, CDR1 is SGHRS, CDR2 YFSETQ. V gave up 4 bases and J gave up 15 bases; unmatched junction bases: 10. The CDR3 consists of 12 residues. The DNA for the CDR3 is TGCGCCAGCAGCCTCGACGGACAGGAAGCGTACTTC. Translated: CASSLDGQEAYF.

This sequence joins TRBV5-4 and TRBJ2-7; 7 nucleotides line up with TRBD1. The J segment lost 7 bases and the V segment lost 4 bases, leaving 11 bases of the junction unmatched. This CDR3 contains 14 residues. The V gene's germline CDR1 is SGHNT and CDR2 YYREEE (reference sequence). CDR3 coding DNA: TGTGCCAGCAGCGCCCGACAGGGCGCCAGGGAGCAGTACTTC. Its translation: CASSARQGAREQYF.

The chain uses TRBV2 and TRBJ1-4; D perhaps matches TRBD1 (5 bases). Germline-derived CDR1 and CDR2 are SNHLY and FYNNEI. The V and J ends lost 10 bases and 0 bases respectively, with 12 bases between them. There are 14 residues in the CDR3. The CDR3 bases are TGTGCCACCAGCGGGGCGACAACTAATGAAAAACTGTTTTTT. It yields the protein CATSGATTNEKLFF.

The V call is TRBV29-1, the J call TRBJ2-5; no clear D. The CDR3 covers 12 residues. Per the germline V gene, CDR1 is SQVTM and CDR2 is ANQGSEA. Trimming stripped 8 bases from V and 5 bases from J, with 15 bases between. CDR3: CSFAGPMETQYF. DNA of the CDR3: TGCAGCTTCGCCGGGCCCATGGAGACCCAGTACTTC.

This clone occurred a few times. V usage is TRBV13 and J usage is TRBJ2-3; 7 bases align to TRBD2. CDR3 length: 16 residues. Germline trimming cut 4 bases from V and 4 bases from J; bases unmatched to any gene: 11. Looked up from germline, CDR1 is PRHDT and CDR2 is FYEKMQ (reference sequence). The CDR3 bases are TGTGCCAGCAGCTCCCCCGAGCGTGGGGGGGCAGATACGCAGTATTTT. It codes for CASSSPERGGADTQYF.

The CDR3 spells CASGTHSGGSAREQYF. CDR3 sequence (DNA): TGTGCCAGCGGCACTCATTCAGGGGGATCGGCCAGGGAGCAGTACTTC. This sequence joins TRBV27 and TRBJ2-7; 7 nucleotides match TRBD1. V was clipped by 8 bases and J by 7 bases; unmatched bases: 20. Germline values: CDR1 MNHEY, CDR2 SMNVEV (reference sequence). CDR3 length: 16 amino acids.

V is TRBV28 and J is TRBJ2-2, with 12 bases fitting TRBD2. Germline CDR1 reads MDHEN; CDR2 reads SYDVKM. The CDR3 spans 15 residues. V lost 7 bases and J lost 8; bases outside the gene matches: 8. CDR3 in DNA: TGTGCCAGCACCCGGACTAGCGGGATGGGGGGGGAGCTGTTTTTT. The encoded protein is CASTRTSGMGGELFF.

The chain recombines TRBV30 with TRBJ2-7; tentative D call: TRBD2 (7 bases). Trimming left V 3 bases short and J 2 bases short, with 11 bases between. The CDR3 sequence is 13 residues long. CDR1 and CDR2 from the germline V gene are GTSNPN and SVGIG (reference sequence). The CDR3 bases are TGTGCCTGGAGCGCGGGGGCCACCTACGAGCAGTACTTC. Residues: CAWSAGATYEQYF. The full variable domain, with the rest looked up from reference TRBV30 and TRBJ2-7, is SQTIHQWPATLVQPVGSPLSLECTVEGTSNPNLYWYRQAAGRGLQLLFYSVGIGQISSEVPQNLSASRPQDRQFILSSKKLLLSDSGFYLCAWSAGATYEQYFGPGTRLTVT.

This clone has a single count. The chain has TRBV18 and TRBJ2-1, with 7 bases aligning to TRBD1. The CDR3 runs to 14 residues. J was trimmed by 6 bases and V by 3 bases; bases with no gene match: 5. Germline-derived CDR1 and CDR2 are KGHSH and LQKENI. The CDR3 DNA reads TGTGCCAGCTCACCGGGACAGAATCCCAATGAGCAGTTCTTC. As protein: CASSPGQNPNEQFF.

The J gene is TRBJ1-5, the V gene TRBV28; the D is unclear. CDR1 and CDR2 (germline): MDHEN, SYDVKM. The length of the CDR3 is 15 residues. V gave up 4 bases and J gave up 3 bases, with 13 bases separating them. CDR3 in amino acids: CASSSPASHNQPQHF. The CDR3 DNA reads TGTGCCAGCAGTTCCCCGGCCAGCCACAATCAGCCCCAGCATTTT.

CDR3 sequence: CASSQDSGLAGDTQYF. CDR3 in DNA: TGTGCCAGCAGCCAAGATTCGGGACTAGCGGGAGATACGCAGTATTTT. V gene TRBV4-2 combines with J gene TRBJ2-3, with TRBD2 matching 12 bases. Germline assignment: CDR1 LGHNA and CDR2 YNFKEQ. The CDR3 extends over 16 amino acids. V gave up 0 bases and J gave up 5 bases; unmatched junction bases: 3.

The V gene is TRBV7-2, the J gene TRBJ2-5; 10 positions match TRBD2. J gave up 4 bases and V 5 bases, and 4 bases lay outside the gene matches. CDR3 length: 14 residues. Germline CDR1 and CDR2: SGHTA and FQGNSA. CDR3 in DNA: TGTGCCAGCAGCCCGCGACTAGCGGGAGAGACCCAGTACTTC. Encoded protein: CASSPRLAGETQYF.

The V call is TRBV29-1, the J call TRBJ2-2; D remains ambiguous. CDR3 length: 15 amino acids. Trimming removed 1 base at V and 2 bases at J, with 11 bases between. The germline gives CDR1 SQVTM, CDR2 ANQGSEA. This CDR3 reads CSVEGTAANTGELFF. CDR3 coding DNA: TGCAGCGTTGAAGGGACCGCCGCTAACACCGGGGAGCTGTTTTTT.

The genes are TRBV28 and TRBJ2-7, with no clear D. The CDR3 consists of 15 residues. CDR1 is MDHEN and CDR2 is SYDVKM in the germline V gene. The germline V and J ends were trimmed by 5 bases and 0 bases, with 14 bases remaining between them. For the CDR3, the DNA is TGTGCCAGCAGTAAATTATTAGGGATCTCCTACGAGCAGTACTTC. Encoded protein: CASSKLLGISYEQYF.

Only a few counts were recorded for this clone. V gene TRBV29-1 combines with J gene TRBJ2-1, with D perhaps matching TRBD2 (6 bases). The germline V and J ends were trimmed by 8 bases and 4 bases, with 15 bases remaining between them. From germline, CDR1 is SQVTM and CDR2 ANQGSEA. CDR3 length: 13 amino acids. CDR3 bases: TGCAGCTTCGAGAGCGGGTTATACAATGAGCAGTTCTTC. Protein product: CSFESGLYNEQFF.

DNA of the CDR3: TGCCGGGGGGGCGGGGGCGGAGGCGAGCAGTACTTC. It yields the protein CRGGGGGGEQYF. The chain employs TRBV29-1 and TRBJ2-7, with 8 bases aligning to TRBD2. CDR1 and CDR2 (germline): SQVTM, ANQGSEA. CDR3 length: 12 residues.

This rearrangement joins TRBV10-3 to TRBJ1-1; perhaps TRBD1 as D (6 bases). Germline V gene lookup returns CDR1 ENHRY and CDR2 SYGVKD. Between the trimmed V and J ends, which lost 3 bases and 6 bases, there was a span of 17 bases. This CDR3 is built from 15 residues. In DNA, the CDR3 is TGTGCCATCAGTGACCAGAATCAGGGGCGGCCTGAAGCTTTCTTT. Amino acid sequence: CAISDQNQGRPEAFF.